One TCR beta chain is described in this entry. Antigen specificity is unknown. The data derive from a study of T cell repertoires in cytomegalovirus infection. Study-wide background: Public TCR beta signatures provided an indication of both CMV infection and a matching HLA type. Study-wide results and limits: Frequencies of public TCR beta families were cumulated, and this identified carriers of CMV plus the relevant HLA. The ex vivo response showed dominance by HLA-C-restricted CMV-specific TCR beta clonotypes.

TCRdb re-called the reads with MiXCR, one entry per CDR3 protein. Among 250,000 or so distinct CDR3 sequences listed, 9% to 15% were seen once. CDR3 length: 15 residues. Trimming left V 2 bases short and J 1 base short, with 12 bases between. CDR1 and CDR2 (germline): SGHRS, YFSETQ. Sequencing input: PBMCs. This clonotype was obtained from a human donor in good health (CMV status not recorded). Some clones in this sample may be carry-over from other donors' samples. The gene calls are TRBV5-1 and TRBJ1-1; no clear D. The CDR3 DNA sequence: TGCGCCAGCAGCTTAGCGGCAGGACCGAACACTGAAGCTTTCTTT. Translated: CASSLAAGPNTEAFF.